Each of the 30 T cell receptor beta chains below was sequenced from the same sample in a study of blood T cell repertoires in COVID-19. Profiling relied on immunoSEQ multiplex PCR, and the TCRdb table lists in-frame clones only, not all of them. The sample has 400,000 or so clones; 70% to 90% are singletons. The sequencing sample was made of peripheral blood. The source is a man aged 18 to 35 with COVID-19, enrolled during active disease.

The rearrangement joins TRBV19 to TRBJ2-1; 10 nucleotides align to TRBD2. Germline trimming cut 2 bases from V and 7 bases from J; bases unmatched to any gene: 5. Germline-derived CDR1 and CDR2 are LNHDA and SQIVND (reference sequence). There are 15 residues in the CDR3. The CDR3 sequence is CASSITAGGRNEQFF. The CDR3, as DNA: TGTGCCAGTAGTATAACAGCGGGAGGGAGGAATGAGCAGTTCTTC.

V and J are TRBV5-1 and TRBJ2-6; 7 positions agree with TRBD2. This CDR3 contains 19 residues. Germline CDR1 is SGHRS and CDR2 is YFSETQ. The junction had 9 bases not matched to a gene; V was cut back by 0 bases and J by 0 bases. CDR3 sequence: CASSLDRGLTHSGANVLTF. The CDR3 DNA reads as TGCGCCAGCAGCTTGGATAGGGGACTAACACACTCTGGGGCCAACGTCCTGACTTTC.

The chain joins TRBV5-1 to TRBJ2-2, with TRBD2 identical over 9 bases. This CDR3 has 15 residues. After removal of 4 bases from V and 3 bases from J, the junction contained 4 bases not matched to a gene. Germline CDR1 SGHRS, CDR2 YFSETQ. The chain's CDR3 is CASSLWTSDTGELFF. The CDR3 DNA reads as TGCGCCAGCAGCCTTTGGACTAGCGACACCGGGGAGCTGTTTTTT.

The chain employs TRBV7-8 and TRBJ1-5; 7 bases align to TRBD1. CDR3 length equals 15 residues. Germline V gives CDR1 SGHVS, CDR2 FQNEAQ. V dropped 4 bases and J dropped 6; count of bases not matched to a gene: 9. The CDR3 sequence is CASSSSGTEGQPQHF. As DNA, the CDR3 is TGTGCCAGCAGCTCGTCCGGGACAGAGGGTCAGCCCCAGCATTTT.

A single count supports this clone. The chain combines TRBV18 with TRBJ2-2, with unresolved D. CDR3 size: 16 residues. V was clipped by 1 base and J by 1 base, with 10 bases between them. Germline values: CDR1 KGHSH, CDR2 LQKENI. CDR3 amino acids: CASSPLADKNTGELFF. In DNA form, the CDR3 reads TGTGCCAGCTCACCACTCGCAGATAAGAACACCGGGGAGCTGTTTTTT.

There are a few counts of this clone. CDR3 protein: CATSRDSTSGSPLALNEQFF. CDR3 in DNA: TGTGCCACCAGCAGAGATTCAACTAGCGGGAGTCCCTTGGCCCTTAATGAGCAGTTCTTC. This chain joins TRBV15 and TRBJ2-1; TRBD2 matches at 11 bases. This CDR3 is built from 20 residues. V was pared by 0 bases and J by 7 bases, with 17 bases of the junction left unmatched. Germline CDR1 LNHNV, CDR2 YYDKDF (reference sequence).

The chain has TRBV5-8 and TRBJ1-5; D is perhaps TRBD1 (6 bases). The CDR3 loop spans 13 amino acids. In germline, CDR1 is SGHTS, CDR2 YDEGEE. V lost 4 bases, J lost 4 bases, and 9 bases lay in between. The DNA of the CDR3 is TGTGCCAGCAGCGGGGGGGCTAATCAGCCCCAGCATTTT. This encodes CASSGGANQPQHF.

This chain joins TRBV5-4 and TRBJ2-2; 7 nucleotides align to TRBD2. In germline, CDR1 is SGHNT, CDR2 YYREEE (reference sequence). V shed 4 bases, J shed 0 bases, and the junction held 6 bases outside the gene matches. This CDR3 spans 16 amino acids. The DNA of the CDR3 is TGTGCCAGCAGCCCACATCGGGGGGCGAACACCGGGGAGCTGTTTTTT. It yields the protein CASSPHRGANTGELFF.

V gene TRBV2 combines with J gene TRBJ1-2; TRBD1 aligns across 8 bases. Germline V gene sequence: CDR1 SNHLY, CDR2 FYNNEI. This CDR3 has 13 residues. V shed 6 bases and J 3 bases; nucleotides not matched to a gene: 3. This CDR3 reads CASSPGGYYGYTF. CDR3 in DNA: TGTGCCAGCAGCCCAGGGGGCTACTATGGCTACACCTTC.

The chain recombines TRBV19 with TRBJ2-3, with D perhaps TRBD2 (6 bases). Per germline, CDR1 LNHDA and CDR2 SQIVND (reference sequence). V shed 3 bases and J shed 2 bases, with 12 bases lying between them. CDR3 length: 15 amino acids. CDR3 sequence: CASSIPGSPTDTQYF. CDR3 sequence (DNA): TGTGCCAGTAGTATCCCCGGGAGCCCCACAGATACGCAGTATTTT.

The gene calls are TRBV6-5 and TRBJ1-3, with 8 bases identical to TRBD1. The CDR3 totals 13 residues. After removal of 6 bases from V and 7 bases from J, the junction contained 5 bases not matched to a gene. Germline CDR1 and CDR2: MNHEY and SVGAGI. The chain's CDR3 is CASSDRGDNTIYF. The CDR3 bases are TGTGCCAGCAGCGACAGGGGTGATAACACCATATATTTT.

With respect to this clone: Within the sample, other DNA sequences also encode this same CDR3. This chain joins TRBV6-5 and TRBJ2-7; TRBD1 matches at 9 bases. The CDR3 sequence is 12 residues long. The V gene's germline CDR1 is MNHEY and CDR2 SVGAGI. Germline trimming cut 6 bases from V and 3 bases from J; bases unmatched to any gene: 0. The CDR3 DNA reads as TGTGCCAGCAGGGACAGGGGCTACGAGCAGTACTTC. This encodes CASRDRGYEQYF.

The J gene is TRBJ2-6, the V gene TRBV2, with D possibly TRBD2 on 5 matching bases. The CDR3 is 15 residues long. CDR1 SNHLY and CDR2 FYNNEI come from the germline V gene. The V gene lost 5 bases and the J gene lost 0 bases, with 8 bases spanning the gap. The CDR3 protein is CASSTGDSGANVLTF. The CDR3 DNA sequence: TGTGCCAGCAGTACCGGGGACTCTGGGGCCAACGTCCTGACTTTC.

The chain joins TRBV2 to TRBJ1-1; tentative D call: TRBD1 (6 bases). The germline V gene encodes CDR1 SNHLY and CDR2 FYNNEI. CDR3 size: 14 residues. V was clipped by 3 bases and J by 1 base, with 9 bases between them. The CDR3 bases are TGTGCCAGCAGTGAGGTGACAGGGAACACTGAAGCTTTCTTT. Translation gives CASSEVTGNTEAFF.

The chain recombines TRBV24-1 with TRBJ2-3, with TRBD2 as a possible D gene (5 bases). Trimming stripped 4 bases from V and 1 base from J, with 11 bases between. The CDR3 extends over 15 amino acids. The V gene's germline CDR1 is KGHDR and CDR2 SFDVKD. CDR3 in DNA: TGTGCCACCAGTGAGAGGGCAGGAGGCACAGATACGCAGTATTTT. Its translation: CATSERAGGTDTQYF.

The chain carries TRBV4-2 and TRBJ2-1; 9 bases agree with TRBD2. After removal of 1 base from V and 7 bases from J, the junction contained 8 bases not matched to a gene. Looked up from germline, CDR1 is LGHNA and CDR2 is YNFKEQ. This CDR3 region has 16 residues. This CDR3 reads CASSQASGGPGNEQFF. The DNA for the CDR3 is TGTGCCAGCAGCCAAGCCAGCGGGGGGCCGGGGAATGAGCAGTTCTTC.

The chain combines TRBV7-8 with TRBJ2-7; D perhaps matches TRBD1 (6 bases). Trimming removed 8 bases from V and 3 bases from J, with 20 bases in between. CDR3 size: 15 residues. Germline CDR1 and CDR2: SGHVS and FQNEAQ. The CDR3 nucleotides read TGTGCCAGCTCGGGTTCCGGACAGAAAATCTACGAGCAGTACTTC. Its protein is CASSGSGQKIYEQYF.

The chain has TRBV28 and TRBJ2-5; perhaps TRBD1 as D (6 bases). V lost 2 bases, J lost 5 bases, and 12 bases lay in between. The CDR3 has 14 amino acids. The germline V gene encodes CDR1 MDHEN and CDR2 SYDVKM. CDR3 sequence: CASSLPHRAETQYF. The CDR3 DNA reads TGTGCCAGCAGTTTACCGCACAGGGCGGAGACCCAGTACTTC.

The V and J genes are TRBV18 and TRBJ2-5; 7 nucleotides align to TRBD1. V gave up 3 bases and J gave up 7 bases; unmatched junction bases: 8. CDR1 KGHSH and CDR2 LQKENI come from the germline V gene. This CDR3 spans 14 amino acids. CDR3 protein: CASSPRDRAGTQYF. CDR3 nucleotide sequence: TGTGCCAGCTCACCTAGAGACAGGGCGGGGACCCAGTACTTC.

This chain connects TRBV19 to TRBJ1-5; tentative D call: TRBD1 (6 bases). V was cut by 5 bases and J by 2 bases, with 10 bases left in between. There are 14 residues in the CDR3. Looked up from germline, CDR1 is LNHDA and CDR2 is SQIVND (reference sequence). CDR3 nucleotide sequence: TGTGCCAGTAGTCAACAGGGCCGCAATCAGCCCCAGCATTTT. Its protein is CASSQQGRNQPQHF.

The chain has TRBV19 and TRBJ1-1; possibly TRBD1 for D (5 bases). There are 13 residues in the CDR3. From germline, CDR1 is LNHDA and CDR2 SQIVND (reference sequence). CDR3 nucleotides: TGTGTCACAAGGGGTGGTTTGAACACTGAAGCTTTCTTT. Translating gives CVTRGGLNTEAFF.

The genes are TRBV11-2 and TRBJ2-2; the match to TRBD1 covers 7 bases. The germline CDR1 and CDR2 sequences are SGHAT and FQNNGV. V gave up 5 bases and J gave up 6 bases; unmatched junction bases: 3. This CDR3 comprises 13 residues. In DNA form, the CDR3 reads TGTGCCAGCAGCCTAGGGACAGCCGGGGAGCTGTTTTTT. Translation gives CASSLGTAGELFF.

The gene calls are TRBV10-2 and TRBJ2-5, with D hard to call. The CDR3 is 13 amino acids. Between the trimmed V and J ends, which lost 5 bases and 2 bases, there was a span of 9 bases. The germline V gene encodes CDR1 WSHSY and CDR2 SAAADI. The CDR3 coding sequence is TGCGCCAGCAGTTTCCAGGCTCAAGAGACCCAGTACTTC. Amino acid sequence: CASSFQAQETQYF.

The rearrangement joins TRBV3-1 (or the pseudogene TRBV3-2) to TRBJ2-4; tentative D call: TRBD1 (5 bases). There are 16 residues in the CDR3. Germline V gene sequence: CDR1 LGHDT, CDR2 YNNKEL (reference sequence). Trimming left V 2 bases short and J 2 bases short, with 13 bases between. CDR3 sequence reads: CASSQQGKGTKNIQYF. The CDR3 coding sequence is TGTGCCAGCAGCCAACAGGGTAAAGGTACCAAAAACATTCAGTACTTC.

The genes are TRBV19 and TRBJ1-3; D not resolved. The ends were cut back, 3 bases at V and 7 bases at J, with 7 bases in the middle. Germline V gene lookup returns CDR1 LNHDA and CDR2 SQIVND (reference sequence). This CDR3 is 12 amino acids long. CDR3 in amino acids: CASSMVENTIYF. CDR3 bases: TGTGCCAGTAGTATGGTGGAGAACACCATATATTTT.

The chain carries TRBV5-4 and TRBJ2-1; 12 positions match TRBD2. CDR3 size: 16 residues. The germline V gene encodes CDR1 SGHNT and CDR2 YYREEE (reference sequence). J was trimmed by 9 bases and V by 1 base; bases with no gene match: 8. In DNA form, the CDR3 reads TGTGCCAGCAGCTTGAGTACTAGCGGGGGGCTGGTTGAGCAGTTCTTC. This gives the protein CASSLSTSGGLVEQFF.

This clone showed up just once. V gene TRBV5-1 combines with J gene TRBJ1-6; D is ambiguous. CDR3 size: 15 residues. The V gene lost 3 bases and the J gene lost 3 bases, with 10 bases spanning the gap. Germline assignment: CDR1 SGHRS and CDR2 YFSETQ. The CDR3 sequence is CASSSGLIYNSPLHF. As DNA, the CDR3 is TGCGCCAGCAGCTCCGGACTGATCTATAATTCACCCCTCCACTTT.

J is TRBJ2-1 and V is TRBV7-9; possibly TRBD1 for D (5 bases). The CDR3 is 14 amino acids. CDR1 and CDR2 (germline): SEHNR, FQNEAQ (reference sequence). V gave up 3 bases and J gave up 6 bases, with 12 bases separating them. The CDR3 is CASSFYETANEQFF. The CDR3 coding sequence is TGTGCCAGCAGCTTTTATGAGACAGCCAATGAGCAGTTCTTC.

The chain couples TRBV20-1 to TRBJ2-1; D possibly corresponds to TRBD2 (6 bases). Trimming shortened V by 4 bases and J by 8 bases, and 9 bases separated the two germline ends. The CDR3 spans 11 residues. Per germline, CDR1 DFQATT and CDR2 SNEGSKA (reference sequence). The CDR3 DNA reads TGCAGTGCTACCGGGGACTATGAGCAGTTCTTC. This sequence encodes CSATGDYEQFF.

The J gene is TRBJ2-4, the V gene TRBV6-5; no definite D call. CDR3 length equals 11 residues. Per the germline V gene, CDR1 is MNHEY and CDR2 is SVGAGI. V lost 7 bases, J lost 7 bases, and 8 bases lay in between. The CDR3 sequence: CASTDTNIQYF. As DNA, the CDR3 is TGTGCCAGCACCGACACGAACATTCAGTACTTC.